Each of the 12 T cell receptor beta chains below was sequenced from the same sample in a study of CD8 T cells in Susac syndrome. The authors reverse transcribed roughly 0.5 to 1 ug RNA with random hexamers. Using its own MiXCR run on the immunoSEQ multiplex PCR reads, TCRdb lists one record per CDR3 protein. This sample has hundreds of thousands of distinct CDR3 sequences, with 93% found just once. Sequencing was performed on CD4+ T cells from PBMCs. These receptors were obtained from a human donor with multiple sclerosis.

The chain employs TRBV12-3 or TRBV12-4 and TRBJ2-1; 8 nucleotides match TRBD2. V was pared by 4 bases and J by 5 bases, with 7 bases of the junction left unmatched. The CDR3 totals 15 residues. This CDR3 is CASSWGGGGHNEQFF. The DNA for the CDR3 is TGTGCCAGCAGTTGGGGTGGCGGGGGGCACAATGAGCAGTTCTTC.

This clonotype was recorded a few times. The chain recombines TRBV7-2 with TRBJ2-5; tentatively, D is TRBD1 (6 bases). CDR1 is SGHTA, CDR2 FQGNSA, per germline. Trimming shortened V by 5 bases and J by 4 bases, and 11 bases separated the two germline ends. There are 13 residues in the CDR3. The CDR3 sequence is CASSPGARETQYF. CDR3 nucleotides: TGTGCCAGCAGCCCAGGGGCTAGAGAGACCCAGTACTTC.

DNA for the CDR3: TGTGCCAGCAGTCCTAGCGGGGGGGCGCAGTTCTTC. Translated, it gives CASSPSGGAQFF. This chain joins TRBV7-9 and TRBJ2-1, with TRBD2 identical over 12 bases. The CDR3 contains 12 residues. The V gene end was trimmed by 6 bases and the J gene end by 12 bases; junction bases not matched to a gene: 3. Germline V gene data show CDR1 as SEHNR and CDR2 as FQNEAQ (reference sequence). Complete variable domain (other parts from reference TRBV7-9 and TRBJ2-1): DTGVSQNPRHKITKRGQNVTFRCDPISEHNRLYWYRQTLGQGPEFLTYFQNEAQLEKSRLLSDRFSAERPKGSFSTLEIQRTEQGDSAMYLCASSPSGGAQFFGPGTRLTVL.

The gene calls are TRBV15 and TRBJ2-4, with 8 bases identical to TRBD1. Germline values: CDR1 LNHNV, CDR2 YYDKDF (reference sequence). CDR3 length equals 14 residues. V lost 2 bases to trimming and J lost 8 bases; unmatched junction nucleotides: 5. Written as DNA, the CDR3 is TGTGCCACCAGCAGAAACAGGGGGTATGACATTCAGTACTTC. Protein: CATSRNRGYDIQYF.

To note about this clonotype: The junction shows a germline mismatch at one end, possibly a read error. The J gene is TRBJ2-2, the V gene TRBV4-1; TRBD2 aligns across 7 bases. This CDR3 is built from 16 residues. Germline assignment: CDR1 MGHRA and CDR2 YSYEKL. The CDR3 DNA sequence: TGCACCAGCAGCTCAAGCGGGGCTATTAAAACCGGGGAGCTGTTTTTT. It codes for CTSSSSGAIKTGELFF.

This clonotype was observed once. This chain uses TRBV5-6 with TRBJ2-2; no firm D call. Trimming took 7 bases from V and 5 from J, leaving 15 bases between them. The CDR3 is 14 residues long. The germline CDR1 and CDR2 sequences are SGHDT and YYEEEE. Written as DNA, the CDR3 is TGTGCCAGCGAACTGGGGTACGAGACCGGGGAGCTGTTTTTT. As protein: CASELGYETGELFF.

The V and J genes are TRBV19 and TRBJ1-2; TRBD1 matches at 8 bases. Germline values: CDR1 LNHDA, CDR2 SQIVND (reference sequence). The CDR3 runs 15 residues. Germline trimming cut 6 bases from V and 4 bases from J; bases unmatched to any gene: 10. In DNA, the CDR3 is TGTGCCAGTAGCCCAGGGCCAGGGGGCGCCTATGGCTACACCTTC. Protein sequence: CASSPGPGGAYGYTF.

J is TRBJ1-1 and V is TRBV20-1, with a tentative D call TRBD1 (5 bases). The CDR3 loop spans 13 amino acids. In germline, CDR1 is DFQATT, CDR2 SNEGSKA (reference sequence). V gave up 1 base and J gave up 5 bases, with 11 bases separating them. The CDR3 sequence is CSARGVGGTEAFF. DNA for the CDR3: TGCAGTGCTAGAGGAGTGGGGGGTACTGAAGCTTTCTTT.

The chain is built from TRBV23-1 and TRBJ2-3; D remains unclear. TRBV23-1 is reported as an ORF; its role is uncertain. There are 15 residues in the CDR3. The ends were cut back, 3 bases at V and 7 bases at J, with 17 bases in the middle. This CDR3 is CASSHSYLGRNTQYF. The CDR3 region has the DNA TGCGCCAGCAGTCACTCCTACCTCGGAAGAAATACGCAGTATTTT.

This sequence joins TRBV20-1 and TRBJ1-1; weak D call: TRBD1 (5 bases). V was shortened by 3 bases and J by 7 bases, with 15 bases between the two germline ends. The CDR3 totals 13 residues. Germline V gene lookup returns CDR1 DFQATT and CDR2 SNEGSKA (reference sequence). The CDR3 sequence: CSASPRGRVEAFF. The CDR3 nucleotides read TGCAGTGCTAGTCCTAGGGGCCGGGTTGAAGCTTTCTTT.

This clonotype came up once. V and J are TRBV6-2 or TRBV6-3 and TRBJ2-7, with a possible D match to TRBD1 (5 bases). Trimming shortened V by 2 bases and J by 5 bases, and 16 bases separated the two germline ends. CDR3 length: 15 amino acids. Germline V CDR1 and CDR2: MNHEY, SVGEGT. CDR3 region: CASSYRALQGDEQYF. The CDR3 DNA reads as TGTGCCAGCAGTTACCGAGCCCTGCAGGGCGACGAGCAGTACTTC.

CDR3 sequence (DNA): TGTGCCAGCAGTTTAACAAATCCGGGACGGTCATACAATGAGCAGTTCTTC. This gives the protein CASSLTNPGRSYNEQFF. The V gene is TRBV6-5, the J gene TRBJ2-1, with D possibly being TRBD1 or TRBD2 (5 bases each). The germline CDR1 and CDR2 sequences are MNHEY and SVGAGI. The CDR3 sequence is 17 residues long. V dropped 4 bases and J dropped 4 bases, with 20 bases sitting between them.